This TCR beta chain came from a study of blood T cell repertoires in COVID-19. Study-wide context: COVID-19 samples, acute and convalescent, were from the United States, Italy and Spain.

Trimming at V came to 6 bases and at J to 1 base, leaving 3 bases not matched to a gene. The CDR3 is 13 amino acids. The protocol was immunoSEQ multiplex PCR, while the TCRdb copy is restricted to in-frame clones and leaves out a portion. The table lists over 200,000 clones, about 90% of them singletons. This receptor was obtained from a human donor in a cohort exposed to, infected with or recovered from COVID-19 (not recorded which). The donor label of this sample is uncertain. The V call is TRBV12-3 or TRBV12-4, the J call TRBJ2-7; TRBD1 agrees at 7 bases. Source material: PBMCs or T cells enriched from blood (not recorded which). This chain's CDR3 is CASRSTGSYEQYF. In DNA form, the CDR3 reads TGTGCCAGCAGATCGACAGGGTCCTACGAGCAGTACTTC.